A single sample gave rise to the 23 T cell receptor beta chains below, sequenced in a study of patients and donors after allogeneic stem cell transplantation. TCRdb independently ran MiXCR on the RT-PCR reads; one entry per CDR3 protein. Among under 200,000 distinct CDR3 sequences, about 24% were seen once, and the ten largest hold roughly 26%. Sequencing input: blood, either unsorted or a sorted T cell fraction (not recorded which). Source of these receptors: a human donor who was either an allogeneic HSCT recipient or a stem cell or donor lymphocyte infusion donor (not recorded which). It is not recorded whose cells these are; they may come from a transplant donor.

The table lists this clonotype with a few counts. This chain links TRBV7-3 with TRBJ2-1; D is perhaps TRBD1 (6 bases). Trimming left V 6 bases short and J 6 bases short, with 18 bases between. Germline V gene lookup returns CDR1 SGHTA and CDR2 FQGTGA. The CDR3 has 15 amino acids. The DNA for the CDR3 is TGTGCCAGCAGTTTTTTCAGGGGCTCCCTCAATGAGCAGTTCTTC. Protein product: CASSFFRGSLNEQFF.

In regard to this clonotype: At one of its ends the junction is not consistent with the germline gene, which may arise from a read error. The chain joins TRBV6-6 to TRBJ1-1; D is ambiguous. Per germline, CDR1 MNHNY and CDR2 SVGAGI (reference sequence). The CDR3 is 13 residues long. For the CDR3, the DNA is TGTGCCAGCAGTTGGGCAAGGAACGCTGAAGCTTTCTTT. This codes for CASSWARNAEAFF.

The chain uses TRBV20-1 and TRBJ2-1, with 7 bases identical to TRBD1. Germline loops: CDR1 DFQATT, CDR2 SNEGSKA (reference sequence). Trimming removed 0 bases from V and 7 bases from J; junction bases left unmatched: 12. CDR3 length: 16 residues. DNA of the CDR3: TGCAGTGCTAGAGATCGGACAGGTCCTTTTTGGAATGAGCAGTTCTTC. It specifies CSARDRTGPFWNEQFF.

There are a few counts of this clonotype. The V and J genes are TRBV24-1 and TRBJ2-4; 8 bases line up with TRBD1. The CDR3 has 15 amino acids. The trim removed 1 base at V and 6 bases at J, leaving 4 bases unmatched. The V gene's germline CDR1 is KGHDR and CDR2 SFDVKD. CDR3 in amino acids: CATSDFPGGVNIQYF. The CDR3 region has the DNA TGTGCCACCAGTGATTTTCCAGGGGGCGTAAACATTCAGTACTTC.

The DNA for the CDR3 is TGCAGCGTTGAAGATCGCCAGGGGGCGGACACCGGGGAGCTGTTTTTT. Amino acids: CSVEDRQGADTGELFF. J is TRBJ2-2 and V is TRBV29-1; 8 bases fit TRBD1. J lost 3 bases, V lost 0 bases, and 6 bases had no gene match. This CDR3 has 16 amino acids. CDR1 and CDR2 (germline): SQVTM, ANQGSEA.

The chain links TRBV5-1 to TRBJ2-7; D gene unclear. V shed 4 bases and J shed 4 bases, with 15 bases lying between them. CDR3 length: 14 amino acids. CDR1 and CDR2 from the germline V gene are SGHRS and YFSETQ. The CDR3: CASSASDGSYEQYF. In DNA, the CDR3 is TGCGCCAGCAGCGCCTCGGACGGTAGTTACGAGCAGTACTTC.

The chain has TRBV29-1 and TRBJ1-2; maybe TRBD1 (6 bases). The V gene's germline CDR1 is SQVTM and CDR2 ANQGSEA. This CDR3 is 14 amino acids long. The V end was cut by 5 bases, the J end by 8 bases, with 21 bases between. CDR3 in amino acids: CSVPELRGAEGYTF. The CDR3 nucleotides are TGCAGCGTTCCCGAATTACGGGGGGCCGAGGGCTACACCTTC.

The V call is TRBV4-1, the J call TRBJ2-5; the D gene is possibly TRBD1 (6 bases). The ends were cut back, 3 bases at V and 1 base at J, with 9 bases in the middle. CDR1 is MGHRA, CDR2 YSYEKL, per germline. This CDR3 is 14 amino acids long. CDR3 in amino acids: CASSHVGAQETQYF. In DNA form, the CDR3 reads TGCGCCAGCAGCCACGTGGGGGCCCAAGAGACCCAGTACTTC.

There are many counts of this clonotype. V usage is TRBV12-3 or TRBV12-4 and J usage is TRBJ1-2; D ambiguous. The CDR3 contains 9 residues. The germline V and J ends were trimmed by 6 bases and 12 bases, with 8 bases remaining between them. The CDR3 reads CASSPPDTF. Here the CDR3 DNA reads TGTGCCAGCAGCCCCCCCGACACCTTC.

The gene calls are TRBV5-1 and TRBJ2-3; the D gene is possibly TRBD2 (5 bases). The CDR3 runs 12 residues. Germline CDR1 and CDR2: SGHRS and YFSETQ. V lost 0 bases, J lost 6 bases, and 5 bases lay in between. CDR3 nucleotides: TGCGCCAGCAGCTTGGGGGAGGATACGCAGTATTTT. The encoded protein is CASSLGEDTQYF.

V usage is TRBV20-1 and J usage is TRBJ1-1; the D gene is possibly TRBD1 (6 bases). The CDR3 contains 11 residues. Germline CDR1 DFQATT, CDR2 SNEGSKA (reference sequence). Trimming left V 6 bases short and J 8 bases short, with 13 bases between. Here the CDR3 DNA reads TGCAGTGCCGGGACACCCACGGAAGCTTTCTTT. Protein: CSAGTPTEAFF.

This clonotype rates as medium-sized (0.01 to 0.1%). The chain carries TRBV27 and TRBJ1-2, with TRBD1 matching 10 bases. This CDR3 is built from 15 residues. The V gene end was trimmed by 5 bases and the J gene end by 2 bases; junction bases not matched to a gene: 5. Germline V gene sequence: CDR1 MNHEY, CDR2 SMNVEV (reference sequence). The CDR3 bases are TGTGCCAGCAGTACCGGGACAGGGGACAACTATGGCTACACCTTC. Translating it yields CASSTGTGDNYGYTF.

The chain combines TRBV12-3 or TRBV12-4 with TRBJ2-5; D is unresolved. Deletions cut 2 bases from V and 2 bases from J, with 9 bases between. CDR3 size: 14 residues. The CDR3 DNA reads TGTGCCAGCAGTTTATCCGGCTTTCAAGAGACCCAGTACTTC. Encoded protein: CASSLSGFQETQYF.

This clonotype was observed a few times. The chain has TRBV20-1 and TRBJ1-2; TRBD1 agrees at 10 bases. Germline V CDR1 and CDR2: DFQATT, SNEGSKA (reference sequence). V lost 0 bases, J lost 6 bases, and 7 bases stayed unmatched. The CDR3 spans 15 residues. In DNA form, the CDR3 reads TGCAGTGCTAGAGATACTTGGGGACAGGGGAATGGCTACACCTTC. This codes for CSARDTWGQGNGYTF.

V usage is TRBV13 and J usage is TRBJ2-3; D not certain. V lost 3 bases, J lost 2 bases, and 9 bases lay in between. The CDR3 is 14 residues long. CDR1 is PRHDT and CDR2 is FYEKMQ in the germline V gene (reference sequence). This CDR3 reads CASSFEDFTDTQYF. CDR3 DNA: TGTGCCAGCAGCTTTGAGGATTTCACAGATACGCAGTATTTT.

The chain links TRBV12-3 or TRBV12-4 to TRBJ1-5, with D possibly matching TRBD1 (6 bases). The ends were cut back, 5 bases at V and 6 bases at J, with 8 bases in the middle. This CDR3 is built from 12 residues. CDR3 region: CASSGQFQPQHF. In nucleotides, the CDR3 is TGTGCCAGCAGTGGACAGTTTCAGCCCCAGCATTTT.

This sequence joins TRBV12-3 or TRBV12-4 and TRBJ1-4; D perhaps matches TRBD1 (6 bases). V was cut by 6 bases and J by 3 bases, with 14 bases left in between. This CDR3 contains 15 residues. CDR3 sequence: CASRPGGQANEKLFF. CDR3 sequence (DNA): TGTGCCAGCAGGCCGGGGGGGCAGGCTAATGAAAAACTGTTTTTT.

This clonotype was counted a few times. This chain joins TRBV6-5 and TRBJ1-6; 8 bases line up with TRBD1. The V and J ends lost 6 bases and 9 bases, in that order; junction bases with no gene match: 10. CDR1 and CDR2 from the germline V gene are MNHEY and SVGAGI. This CDR3 has 15 amino acids. The CDR3 sequence: CASRTPGQAVSPLHF. The CDR3, as DNA: TGTGCCAGCAGGACTCCGGGACAGGCGGTTTCACCCCTCCACTTT.

The J gene is TRBJ2-1, the V gene TRBV24-1; D is undetermined. CDR3 size: 14 residues. Germline V gives CDR1 KGHDR, CDR2 SFDVKD. V was cut by 2 bases and J by 11 bases, with 15 bases left in between. In DNA, the CDR3 is TGTGCCACCAGTGATTGGACCCCTGGTGAGAAGCAGTTCTTC. Its protein is CATSDWTPGEKQFF.

The chain carries TRBV4-1 and TRBJ2-7; possibly TRBD2 for D (5 bases). V was shortened by 0 bases and J by 3 bases, with 15 bases between the two germline ends. The germline V gene has CDR1 MGHRA and CDR2 YSYEKL. This CDR3 has 16 residues. CDR3 coding DNA: TGCGCCAGCAGCCAAGACCGGAGGTACCCCATCTACGAGCAGTACTTC. It specifies CASSQDRRYPIYEQYF.

This clonotype was found a few times. V usage is TRBV19 and J usage is TRBJ2-5; D is possibly TRBD1 or TRBD2 (5 bases each). This CDR3 comprises 12 residues. Trimming shortened V by 5 bases and J by 1 base, and 5 bases separated the two germline ends. Germline CDR1 and CDR2: LNHDA and SQIVND (reference sequence). The CDR3 is CASSGGQETQYF. The CDR3 DNA is TGTGCCAGTAGTGGGGGCCAAGAGACCCAGTACTTC.

The J gene is TRBJ2-1, the V gene TRBV5-1; D is perhaps TRBD1 (6 bases). V was pared by 6 bases and J by 0 bases, with 10 bases between. From germline, CDR1 is SGHRS and CDR2 YFSETQ. This CDR3 is built from 14 residues. The CDR3 DNA is TGCGCCAGCATCCGGGACAACTCCTACAATGAGCAGTTCTTC. As protein: CASIRDNSYNEQFF.

The chain combines TRBV11-2 with TRBJ1-2; a possible D gene is TRBD1 (5 bases). There are 14 residues in the CDR3. The germline gives CDR1 SGHAT, CDR2 FQNNGV. The V and J ends lost 0 bases and 8 bases respectively, with 13 bases between them. The CDR3 DNA reads as TGTGCCAGCAGCTTAGATAGGGGCGCAGGCGGCTACACCTTC. Its protein product is CASSLDRGAGGYTF.